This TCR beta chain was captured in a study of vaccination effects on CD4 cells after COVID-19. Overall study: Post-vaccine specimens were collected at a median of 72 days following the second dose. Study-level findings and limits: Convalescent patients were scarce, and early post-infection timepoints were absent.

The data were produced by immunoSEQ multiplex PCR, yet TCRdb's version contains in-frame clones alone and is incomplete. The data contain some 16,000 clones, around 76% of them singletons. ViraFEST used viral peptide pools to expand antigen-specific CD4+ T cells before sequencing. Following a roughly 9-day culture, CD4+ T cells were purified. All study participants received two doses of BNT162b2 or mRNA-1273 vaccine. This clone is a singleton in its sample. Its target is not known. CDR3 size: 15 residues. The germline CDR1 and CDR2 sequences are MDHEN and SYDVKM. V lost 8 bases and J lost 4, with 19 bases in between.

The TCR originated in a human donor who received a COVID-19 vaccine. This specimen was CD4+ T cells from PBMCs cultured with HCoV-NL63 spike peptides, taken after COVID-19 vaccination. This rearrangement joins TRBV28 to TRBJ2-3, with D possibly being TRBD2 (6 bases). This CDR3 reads CASVPSGVRADTQYF. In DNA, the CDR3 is TGTGCCAGCGTTCCCTCGGGGGTGAGGGCAGATACGCAGTATTTT.